Sequencing of this T cell receptor (beta chain) was carried out in a study of T cells after posttransplantation cyclophosphamide. Regarding the study as a whole: Recipient CMV seropositivity and CMV reactivation strongly tracked TRB clonality. Donor-recipient repertoire similarity was low at 1-2 months, rising over year one. TRB overlap between skin or GI tissue T cells and blood was limited.

On the day of bone marrow donation, the related graft donor provided peripheral blood. CDR3 length: 12 amino acids. The germline V and J ends were trimmed by 6 bases and 6 bases, with 12 bases remaining between them. Looked up from germline, CDR1 is MDHEN and CDR2 is SYDVKM. In this sample, this clone turned up many times. The antigen remains undetermined. Libraries were prepared by immunoSEQ multiplex PCR; TCRdb keeps only in-frame clonotypes and omits some of them. Altogether tens of thousands of clones were found in the sample, and no singletons occur. The rearrangement uses TRBV28 and TRBJ2-7; a weak D match, TRBD2 (5 bases). The specimen sequenced was PBMCs. The receptor was derived from a woman aged 60-75 years in good health, CMV-negative, and a related stem cell transplant donor. The CDR3 reads CASSRRGGEQYF. The CDR3 DNA is TGTGCCAGCAGCCGTCGAGGAGGCGAGCAGTACTTC.